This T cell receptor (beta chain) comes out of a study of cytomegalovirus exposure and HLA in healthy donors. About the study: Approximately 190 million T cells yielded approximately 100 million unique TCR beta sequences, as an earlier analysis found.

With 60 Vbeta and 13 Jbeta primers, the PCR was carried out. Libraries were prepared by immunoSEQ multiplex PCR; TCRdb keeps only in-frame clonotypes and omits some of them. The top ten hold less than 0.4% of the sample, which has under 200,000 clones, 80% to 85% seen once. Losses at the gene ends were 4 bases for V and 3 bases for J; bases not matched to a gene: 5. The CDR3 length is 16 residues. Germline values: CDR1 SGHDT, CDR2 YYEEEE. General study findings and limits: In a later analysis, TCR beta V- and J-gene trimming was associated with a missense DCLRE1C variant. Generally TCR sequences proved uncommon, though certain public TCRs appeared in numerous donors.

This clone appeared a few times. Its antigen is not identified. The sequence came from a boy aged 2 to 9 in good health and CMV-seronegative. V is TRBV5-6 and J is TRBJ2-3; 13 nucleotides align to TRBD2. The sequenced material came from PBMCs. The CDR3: CASSGLAGEFTDTQYF. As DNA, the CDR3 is TGTGCCAGCAGCGGACTAGCGGGAGAGTTTACAGATACGCAGTATTTT. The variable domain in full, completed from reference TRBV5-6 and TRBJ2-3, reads DAGVTQSPTHLIKTRGQQVTLRCSPKSGHDTVSWYQQALGQGPQFIFQYYEEEERQRGNFPDRFSGHQFPNYSSELNVNALLLGDSALYLCASSGLAGEFTDTQYFGPGTRLTVL.